The sequence of this T cell receptor beta chain was determined in a study of cytomegalovirus exposure and HLA in healthy donors. Donors counted as nominally healthy when sampled, yet unrecorded immune exposures were likely. Overall study findings and caveats: Later analysis placed DRB1 highest and HLA-C lowest in TCR association rates, which differed by HLA locus. CMV serostatus was the only immune exposure information that was available.

Concerning this clone: Its antigen is unidentified.

The CDR3 runs 13 residues. V was trimmed by 3 bases and J by 3 bases, leaving 6 bases between them. Germline CDR1 SGHTA, CDR2 FQGNSA. It was with 60 Vbeta and 13 Jbeta primers that the PCR ran. As processed by the authors: There were 80 million or so unique TCR beta chains by a later count, and 10 million to 12 million of them were shared. Measured with immunoSEQ multiplex PCR; TCRdb has only the in-frame clones, and not every one. That table gives V, J and clone size, and the DNA gave D and trimming. This table has fewer than 100,000 clones, 60% to 80% appearing once. The sequence derives from a female donor in good health and CMV-seronegative. J is TRBJ1-5 and V is TRBV7-2; no firm D call. Sample: PBMCs. The CDR3, as DNA: TGTGCCAGCAGCTTCCACACCAATCAGCCCCAGCATTTT. It translates to CASSFHTNQPQHF.